These T cell receptor beta chains were read from a single sample in a study of early stage breast cancer tumors. Profiling relied on immunoSEQ multiplex PCR, and the TCRdb table lists in-frame clones only, not all of them. The sample lists around 48,000 clones, around 90% occurring once. Sequences were obtained from blood. The receptors stem from a person aged 65 to 85 with breast cancer. Each CDR3 is given with its conserved first and last residue. D genes are given only for firm matches. A clone size is listed for some rows: how often the clone was seen (once, few, many), or a class if it is expanded.

clone_size	v_call	d_call	j_call	cdr3_aa	cdr3_nt
NA	TRBV13	TRBD1	TRBJ1-4	CASSLGRRAGQINEKLFF	TGTGCCAGCAGCTTAGGCCGAAGGGCGGGACAGATAAATGAAAAACTGTTTTTT
NA	TRBV11-2	TRBD2	TRBJ2-1	CASSRPQAGEYNEQFF	TGTGCCAGCAGCCGCCCCCAAGCGGGGGAATACAATGAGCAGTTCTTC
NA	TRBV28	TRBD1	TRBJ1-3	CASSTGQVDRNTIYF	TGTGCCAGCAGTACGGGACAGGTTGATAGAAACACCATATATTTT
NA	TRBV19	NA	TRBJ1-2	CASSPLDLPGGYTF	TGTGCCAGTAGTCCTTTAGACCTACCCGGGGGCTACACCTTC
once	TRBV10-3	TRBD1	TRBJ1-2	CAISAPGQGYGYTF	TGTGCCATCAGTGCGCCGGGACAGGGGTATGGCTACACCTTC
NA	TRBV7-9	NA	TRBJ2-2	CASSLAVYSGELFF	TGTGCCAGCAGCTTAGCGGTTTACTCCGGGGAGCTGTTTTTT
NA	TRBV5-8	NA	TRBJ1-1	CASSFLIPGTEAFF	TGTGCCAGCAGCTTCCTGATCCCAGGCACTGAAGCTTTCTTT
NA	TRBV19	NA	TRBJ1-1	CASTLGRNTEAFF	TGTGCCAGTACCCTGGGGAGGAACACTGAAGCTTTCTTT
NA	TRBV5-1	TRBD1	TRBJ1-3	CASGDRTSGNTIYF	TGCGCCAGCGGGGACAGGACCTCTGGAAACACCATATATTTT
NA	TRBV6-5	NA	TRBJ2-5	CASSYSGTQYF	TGTGCCAGCAGTTACTCCGGTACCCAGTACTTC
NA	TRBV18	NA	TRBJ2-5	CASSPPRKETQYF	TGTGCCAGCTCACCACCGCGGAAAGAGACCCAGTACTTC
NA	TRBV10-3	TRBD1	TRBJ1-6	CAISGLNTQGAWSPLHF	TGTGCCATCAGTGGATTGAACACACAGGGGGCATGGTCACCCCTCCACTTT
NA	TRBV19	TRBD1	TRBJ2-2	CASSIQGADTGELFF	TGTGCCAGTAGTATTCAGGGGGCGGACACCGGGGAGCTGTTTTTT
NA	TRBV6-5	TRBD1	TRBJ1-1	CASSYGQGKDTEAFF	TGTGCCAGCAGTTACGGACAGGGGAAGGACACTGAAGCTTTCTTT
NA	TRBV11-2	TRBD1	TRBJ1-4	CASSLAGQGERNEKLFF	TGTGCCAGCAGCTTAGCCGGGCAGGGGGAACGGAATGAAAAACTGTTTTTT
NA	TRBV5-4	TRBD2	TRBJ2-1	CASSFSLAGGSVYNEQFF	TGTGCCAGCAGCTTCTCACTAGCGGGAGGGTCAGTTTACAATGAGCAGTTCTTC
NA	TRBV7-3	NA	TRBJ2-3	CASSFGPKGLSTDTQYF	TGTGCCAGCAGCTTTGGGCCTAAGGGACTCAGCACAGATACGCAGTATTTT
few	TRBV7-2	NA	TRBJ2-1	CASSPSGNEQFF	TGTGCCAGCAGCCCCAGCGGGAATGAGCAGTTCTTC
NA	TRBV14	NA	TRBJ2-7	CASSQDSYRSYEQYF	TGTGCCAGCAGCCAAGATTCTTACAGGTCCTACGAGCAGTACTTC
NA	TRBV7-2	NA	TRBJ2-5	CASSPQGWETQYF	TGTGCCAGCAGCCCTCAGGGTTGGGAGACCCAGTACTTC
few	TRBV7-6	TRBD1	TRBJ2-1	CASSSIRTGGREQFF	TGTGCCAGCAGCTCAATCCGGACAGGGGGCCGTGAGCAGTTCTTC
once	TRBV6-4	TRBD2	TRBJ2-5	CAGKRGHIKTQYF	TGTGCCGGAAAGCGGGGGCATATAAAGACCCAGTACTTC
NA	TRBV2	TRBD1	TRBJ1-1	CASSIDRVNTEAFF	TGTGCCAGCAGTATAGACAGGGTGAACACTGAAGCTTTCTTT
NA	TRBV18	TRBD1	TRBJ2-4	CASSLYSPGQGGLAKNIQYF	TGTGCCAGCTCATTATACTCTCCGGGACAGGGAGGTCTAGCCAAAAACATTCAGTACTTC
NA	TRBV4-3	TRBD1	TRBJ1-6	CASSQEDRASPLHF	TGCGCCAGCAGCCAAGAGGACAGGGCTTCACCCCTCCACTTT
NA	TRBV19	TRBD2	TRBJ2-7	CASSSEGTSGSYEQYF	TGTGCCAGTAGTTCGGAAGGGACTAGCGGTTCCTACGAGCAGTACTTC
NA	TRBV5-6	NA	TRBJ2-7	CASSLQGRSSYEQYF	TGTGCCAGCAGCTTACAGGGTAGGAGCTCCTACGAGCAGTACTTC
NA	TRBV4-2	NA	TRBJ1-2	CASSHHSGLYGYTF	TGTGCCAGCAGCCACCATTCTGGGCTCTATGGCTACACCTTC
NA	TRBV7-2	TRBD1	TRBJ2-5	CASSTSPRQGLETQYF	TGTGCCAGCAGCACATCCCCCAGACAGGGGCTGGAGACCCAGTACTTC
NA	TRBV6-5	TRBD1	TRBJ2-7	CASSYVETGLYEQYF	TGTGCCAGCAGTTATGTCGAGACAGGGCTCTACGAGCAGTACTTC
NA	TRBV19	NA	TRBJ2-4	CASSTGLGGGQNIQYF	TGTGCCAGTAGTACAGGTCTGGGCGGGGGCCAAAACATTCAGTACTTC
NA	TRBV9	TRBD1	TRBJ2-7	CASSVDRDRGGEQYF	TGTGCCAGCAGCGTTGACCGGGACAGGGGAGGCGAGCAGTACTTC
NA	TRBV30	NA	TRBJ1-1	CAWSDRVTEAFF	TGTGCCTGGAGTGACAGGGTCACTGAAGCTTTCTTT
few	TRBV7-6	NA	TRBJ1-4	CASSYRVGRKLFF	TGTGCCAGCAGCTACAGGGTAGGACGAAAACTGTTTTTT
once	TRBV4-3	NA	TRBJ1-6	CASSHNRDYNSPLHF	TGCGCCAGCAGCCATAACAGAGACTATAATTCACCCCTCCACTTT
NA	TRBV4-2	NA	TRBJ2-7	CASSQDLVGGLNEQYF	TGTGCCAGCAGCCAAGATTTGGTGGGGGGTCTCAACGAGCAGTACTTC
once	TRBV7-7	TRBD1	TRBJ2-5	CASSLQGTVQETQYF	TGTGCCAGCAGCCTTCAAGGGACAGTCCAAGAGACCCAGTACTTC
NA	TRBV7-2	TRBD2	TRBJ2-1	CASSTQPGLANEQFF	TGTGCCAGCAGCACCCAACCGGGACTAGCGAATGAGCAGTTCTTC
NA	TRBV29-1	TRBD2	TRBJ2-1	CSVGTSAHGEQFF	TGCAGCGTTGGCACTAGCGCACACGGTGAGCAGTTCTTC
NA	TRBV6-5	NA	TRBJ1-5	CASSPNGQQPQHF	TGTGCCAGCAGCCCTAACGGACAACAGCCCCAGCATTTT
NA	TRBV4-3	NA	TRBJ1-4	CASSQDVPTGGNEKLFF	TGCGCCAGCAGCCAAGATGTCCCGACAGGCGGAAATGAAAAACTGTTTTTT
NA	TRBV9	NA	TRBJ2-6	CASSPLGGPYVLTF	TGTGCCAGCAGCCCATTGGGGGGACCCTACGTCCTGACTTTC
NA	TRBV6-6	TRBD1	TRBJ2-7	CASSHPQGLAYEQYF	TGTGCCAGCAGTCACCCACAGGGGTTGGCCTACGAGCAGTACTTC
NA	TRBV19	NA	TRBJ1-1	CASMVGQLWNTEAFF	TGTGCCAGTATGGTAGGACAGCTATGGAACACTGAAGCTTTCTTT
NA	TRBV5-1	TRBD1	TRBJ1-2	CASSVGTADYGYTF	TGCGCCAGCAGCGTCGGGACAGCGGACTATGGCTACACCTTC